The clone carrying this T cell receptor beta chain was counted a single time. The sample originates from a study of beta chain features in type 1 diabetes. CD4+ cells of the naive, central memory, regulatory and stem cell-like memory types were sorted via CD45RO/CCR7/CD25/CD127/CD95/CD27. This CDR3 comprises 15 residues. CDR1 is ENHRY, CDR2 SYGVKD, per germline. Germline trimming cut 0 bases from V and 1 base from J; bases unmatched to any gene: 2. The investigators reverse transcribed all of the isolated RNA, so they sequenced expressed TCRB transcripts. Here immunoSEQ multiplex PCR was the method, and the copy in TCRdb shows in-frame clones only, minus some. Altogether about half a million clones are present, 30% being singletons, with the ten largest covering around 0.065%.

V gene TRBV10-3 combines with J gene TRBJ2-5, with 7 nucleotides matching TRBD1. This clonotype was sampled from a man aged 18 to 29 in good health. The sample taken for sequencing was naive CD4+ T cells from blood. The CDR3 here is CAISESGTAQETQYF. The DNA for the CDR3 is TGTGCCATCAGTGAGTCCGGGACAGCCCAAGAGACCCAGTACTTC.